This is a list of T cell receptor beta chains from one sample in a study of shared clonotypes between healthy human individuals. Produced via immunoSEQ multiplex PCR; TCRdb's table is partial and in-frame only. This table has 450,000 to 600,000 clones, more than 65% appearing once. The sequencing sample was made of PBMCs. The source is a woman aged 40 to 50 in good health. Some clones in this sample may be carry-over from other donors' samples. CDR3s include the opening cysteine and the closing phenylalanine or tryptophan. The D gene is left open where the match is weak. The listing skips clone size in some rows; elsewhere it reads once, few, many or a size class.

. | TRBJ1-5 | TRBD1 | TRBV7-9 | 17 | CASSLIRGTEGNQPQHF | TGTGCCAGCAGCTTAATTAGGGGGACAGAGGGCAATCAGCCCCAGCATTTT
. | TRBJ1-5 | TRBD1 | TRBV7-2 | 16 | CASSLGGDRRVQPQHF | TGTGCCAGCAGCTTAGGGGGGGACAGGAGAGTTCAGCCCCAGCATTTT
. | TRBJ1-4 | . | TRBV5-1 | 14 | CASSPPGNNEKLFF | TGCGCCAGCAGCCCCCCGGGCAATAATGAAAAACTGTTTTTT
. | TRBJ2-1 | . | TRBV21-1 | 17 | CASSKFRDGTRPNEQFF | TGTGCCAGCAGCAAATTCAGGGACGGTACACGCCCCAATGAGCAGTTCTTC
few | TRBJ1-3 | . | TRBV6-5 | 14 | CASSYRNSGNTIYF | TGTGCCAGCAGTTACAGGAACTCTGGAAACACCATATATTTT
once | TRBJ2-1 | . | TRBV18 | 16 | CASSPPSLYAYNEQFF | TGTGCCAGCTCACCCCCTAGCCTCTACGCCTACAATGAGCAGTTCTTC
. | TRBJ1-3 | . | TRBV7-3 | 14 | CASSLAGTGNTIYF | TGTGCCAGCAGCTTAGCAGGGACCGGAAACACCATATATTTT
once | TRBJ2-3 | . | TRBV7-9 | 16 | CASSPRAGQSTDTQYF | TGTGCCAGCAGCCCAAGAGCGGGCCAAAGCACAGATACGCAGTATTTT
. | TRBJ2-1 | TRBD1 | TRBV29-1 | 14 | CSVSGQGYFNEQFF | TGCAGCGTCTCCGGACAGGGCTACTTCAATGAGCAGTTCTTC
. | TRBJ2-3 | . | TRBV19 | 17 | CASSIVGAASSTDTQYF | TGTGCCAGTAGTATAGTTGGGGCAGCATCTAGCACAGATACGCAGTATTTT
. | TRBJ2-3 | . | TRBV27 | 13 | CASRLRAGDTQYF | TGTGCCAGCAGGCTCCGAGCAGGAGATACGCAGTATTTT
. | TRBJ1-3 | . | TRBV28 | 16 | CASSFSGWATGNTIYF | TGTGCCAGCAGCTTTAGCGGCTGGGCCACTGGAAACACCATATATTTT
. | TRBJ1-1 | . | TRBV28 | 14 | CASSLGYSYTEAFF | TGTGCCAGCAGTTTAGGGTACAGCTACACTGAAGCTTTCTTT
once | TRBJ2-2 | TRBD2 | TRBV6-6 | 15 | CASRMTSGRTGELFF | TGTGCCAGCAGAATGACTAGCGGGAGGACCGGGGAGCTGTTTTTT